This record looks at one TCR beta chain sequence and its context. The data stem from a study of blood T cell repertoires in COVID-19. The method was immunoSEQ multiplex PCR; TCRdb's version includes in-frame clones alone and lacks a portion of them. The top ten hold more than 2.5% of the sample, which has approximately 240,000 clones, approximately 84% seen once. Germline V gene data show CDR1 as GTSNPN and CDR2 as SVGIG (reference sequence). Trimming took 3 bases from V and 6 from J, leaving 14 bases between them. There are 13 residues in the CDR3. The receptor comes from a woman aged 30 to 39 who had recovered from COVID-19. The chain combines TRBV30 with TRBJ1-2, with D uncertain. The sample comprised peripheral blood. As DNA, the CDR3 is TGTGCCTGGAGCCGAGCGGACGATGATGGCTACACCTTC. Its protein product is CAWSRADDDGYTF.